This TCR beta chain derives from a study of regulatory T cells in long-lasting Graves disease. This clonotype has ten or more counts. What it binds is unknown. CDR3 length: 14 amino acids. CDR1 and CDR2 from the germline V gene are SNHLY and FYNNEI. The germline V and J ends were trimmed by 4 bases and 6 bases, with 13 bases remaining between them. Time point described: newly diagnosed GD, antithyroid drugs for less than 3 months. PBMCs were the source of the RNA used for TCR sequencing. A roughly 8.3-milliliter sample of peripheral blood was drawn into EDTA tubes. To make TCR beta libraries, researchers used iRepertoire HTBI primers and Arm-PCR of CDR3 regions. Via MiXCR, TCRdb re-called the multiplex PCR reads, giving one row per CDR3 protein. The data show 500,000 to 700,000 distinct CDR3 sequences, roughly 15% seen once. Findings and limits, study-wide: Analysis covered peripheral blood alone, not thyroid tissue.

The same data also went into a second study, on T cells in Graves' hyperthyroidism and ophthalmopathy. According to that study: A model built on 13 V-J features separated ophthalmopathy from stable hyperthyroidism.

This receptor was obtained from a woman between 25 and 40 years old with Graves disease. The chain carries TRBV2 and TRBJ1-5; D is undetermined. The material was peripheral blood mononuclear cells (PBMCs), obtained at new diagnosis, from a patient treated with antithyroid drugs. In nucleotides, the CDR3 is TGTGCCAGCAGTGTGAACAACGTGGGTCAGCCCCAGCATTTT. Translating gives CASSVNNVGQPQHF. Complete variable domain (other parts from reference TRBV2 and TRBJ1-5): EPEVTQTPSHQVTQMGQEVILRCVPISNHLYFYWYRQILGQKVEFLVSFYNNEISEKSEIFDDQFSVERPDGSNFTLKIRSTKLEDSAMYFCASSVNNVGQPQHFGDGTRLSIL.